The present T cell receptor beta chain was sequenced within a study of cytomegalovirus exposure and HLA in healthy donors. Primers included in the PCR were 60 Vbeta and 13 Jbeta primers. Clones were sequenced by immunoSEQ multiplex PCR, and TCRdb holds only the in-frame ones, with some missing. Among about 210,000 clones listed, about 80% were seen once. Donors were nominally healthy when sampled, though unrecorded immune exposures were likely. Germline lookup yields CDR1 MNHNS and CDR2 SASEGT. Trimming at V came to 3 bases and at J to 7 bases, leaving 9 bases not matched to a gene. This CDR3 has 16 amino acids.

V is TRBV6-1 and J is TRBJ1-6; 7 bases align to TRBD1. This receptor was obtained from a woman younger than 45 in good health and CMV-seropositive. Source material: PBMCs. CDR3 nucleotides: TGTGCCAGCAGTGACTGGGACAGCATCGGAAATTCACCCCTCCACTTT. Residues: CASSDWDSIGNSPLHF.